The 25 T cell receptor beta chains reported below all come from one sample, sequenced in a study of metastatic and nonmetastatic thyroid tumors. Thyroid surgery was performed in patients who had received no treatment beforehand. TCRdb re-clonotyped the PCR reads through MiXCR. The sample lists tens of thousands of clones, roughly an eighth occurring once. Sequenced sample: blood. The receptors here all came from a female donor with papillary thyroid cancer or a benign thyroid nodule (not recorded which). Some clones in this sample may be carry-over from other donors' samples.

This clone was observed at least ten times. The chain carries TRBV20-1 and TRBJ2-3; 10 positions agree with TRBD1. Losses at the gene ends were 3 bases for V and 7 bases for J; bases not matched to a gene: 10. CDR3 length equals 15 residues. Germline loops: CDR1 DFQATT, CDR2 SNEGSKA (reference sequence). The CDR3 protein is CSARIWGGQGNTQYF. Written as DNA, the CDR3 is TGCAGTGCTAGGATTTGGGGGGGACAGGGGAATACGCAGTATTTT.

There are many counts of this clone. This chain connects TRBV7-9 to TRBJ2-5; 8 positions match TRBD2. Germline V gene sequence: CDR1 SEHNR, CDR2 FQNEAQ (reference sequence). The trim removed 8 bases at V and 4 bases at J, leaving 12 bases unmatched. The CDR3 spans 15 residues. CDR3 in amino acids: CASSSLAGWGETQYF. CDR3 nucleotides: TGTGCCAGCTCTTCCTTAGCGGGATGGGGAGAGACCCAGTACTTC.

This clone showed up many times. A clone one base away is much larger, so this may be a read error. The V and J genes are TRBV12-3 or TRBV12-4 and TRBJ1-1; weak D call: TRBD1 (5 bases). The CDR3 has 13 residues. The CDR3 region is CACSLNPTGRAFF. CDR3 nucleotide sequence: TGTGCCTGCAGTTTAAATCCCACAGGACGGGCTTTCTTT.

This clone was recorded at least ten times. The chain employs TRBV18 and TRBJ2-5, with 11 bases lining up with TRBD2. Germline values: CDR1 KGHSH, CDR2 LQKENI. The CDR3 is 16 amino acids. Germline trimming cut 6 bases from V and 4 bases from J; bases unmatched to any gene: 10. The CDR3 bases are TGTGCCAGCTCCGCTTCTTTGGGGACTAGCGGAGAGACCCAGTACTTC. Protein product: CASSASLGTSGETQYF.

This clone was detected ten times or more. The chain couples TRBV10-3 to TRBJ2-1, with 7 nucleotides matching TRBD1. Trimming took 0 bases from V and 4 from J; bases not matched to a gene: 3. CDR3 length: 15 residues. CDR1 is ENHRY and CDR2 is SYGVKD in the germline V gene. CDR3 amino acids: CAISESGTVYNEQFF. The CDR3, as DNA: TGTGCCATCAGTGAGTCTGGGACAGTATACAATGAGCAGTTCTTC.

This clone was counted at least ten times. A clone one base away is much larger, so this may be a read error. V is TRBV5-1 and J is TRBJ2-2; perhaps TRBD2 as D (5 bases). Germline V gives CDR1 SGHRS, CDR2 YFSETQ. This CDR3 contains 12 residues. The CDR3 DNA reads TGCGCCAGCAGGAAGAACACCGGGGAGCTGCTTTTT. Translation: CASRKNTGELLF.

In regard to this clone: The CDR3 carries no conserved terminal phenylalanine or tryptophan, so it likely arises from a read error. CDR3 residues: CASRVLSGSVEQYL. The CDR3 nucleotides read TGTGCCAGCAGAGTTTTGTCCGGTTCGGTCGAGCAGTACCTC. V gene TRBV27 combines with J gene TRBJ2-7; no reliable D call. This CDR3 is built from 14 residues. Germline CDR1 MNHEY, CDR2 SMNVEV (reference sequence). Trimming removed 6 bases from V and 6 bases from J, with 18 bases in between.

This clone was seen repeatedly, ten times or more. The chain uses TRBV5-1 and TRBJ2-7, with 8 bases aligning to TRBD1. J gave up 4 bases and V 4 bases, and 7 bases lay outside the gene matches. The CDR3 extends over 14 amino acids. Germline loops: CDR1 SGHRS, CDR2 YFSETQ. The CDR3 reads CASSLPGQEYEQYF. CDR3 DNA: TGCGCCAGCAGCCTACCGGGACAGGAATACGAGCAGTACTTC.

The V and J genes are TRBV7-3 and TRBJ2-6; 8 nucleotides agree with TRBD1. The CDR3 totals 18 residues. The J segment lost 1 base and the V segment lost 9 bases, leaving 14 bases of the junction unmatched. Germline assignment: CDR1 SGHTA and CDR2 FQGTGA. Written as DNA, the CDR3 is TGTGCCAGTAGCCACCCCGGGACAGGTCTGTCTGGGGCCAACGTCCTGACTTTC. Its translation is CASSHPGTGLSGANVLTF. The variable domain in full, with the rest retrieved from reference TRBV7-3 and TRBJ2-6, is GAGVSQTPSNKVTEKGKYVELRCDPISGHTALYWYRQSLGQGPEFLIYFQGTGAADDSGLPNDRFFAVRPEGSVSTLKIQRTERGDSAVYLCASSHPGTGLSGANVLTFGAGSRLTVL.

This clone showed up many times. A much larger clone sits a single nucleotide away, making a read error possible. The CDR3 DNA reads TGCGCCAGCAGCTCGGAGGCTAGCGATCGTGAGCAGTTCTTC. Amino acid sequence: CASSSEASDREQFF. V and J are TRBV5-1 and TRBJ2-1, with D tentatively TRBD2 (6 bases). The germline CDR1 and CDR2 sequences are SGHRS and YFSETQ. The ends were cut back, 3 bases at V and 9 bases at J, with 16 bases in the middle. This CDR3 spans 14 amino acids.

This clone was observed many times. The chain couples TRBV7-3 to TRBJ2-1; TRBD2 might be the D (5 bases). The CDR3 sequence is 15 residues long. Trimming left V 3 bases short and J 9 bases short, with 18 bases between. Germline V gene lookup returns CDR1 SGHTA and CDR2 FQGTGA. The CDR3 spells CASSFGWEQPGEQFF. The CDR3 DNA sequence: TGTGCCAGCAGCTTCGGGTGGGAGCAGCCTGGTGAGCAGTTCTTC. Variable domain in full (rest from reference TRBV7-3 and TRBJ2-1): GAGVSQTPSNKVTEKGKYVELRCDPISGHTALYWYRQSLGQGPEFLIYFQGTGAADDSGLPNDRFFAVRPEGSVSTLKIQRTERGDSAVYLCASSFGWEQPGEQFFGPGTRLTVL.

The rearrangement joins TRBV5-1 to TRBJ2-1; no definite D call. Deletions cut 0 bases from V and 6 bases from J, with 4 bases between. CDR1 is SGHRS and CDR2 is YFSETQ in the germline V gene. The CDR3 contains 12 residues. The CDR3 reads CASSLDFNEQFF. The CDR3, as DNA: TGCGCCAGCAGCTTGGACTTCAATGAGCAGTTCTTC.

This clone was counted many times. Other DNA sequences within the sample encode an identical CDR3. The chain carries TRBV19 and TRBJ1-5; D is uncertain. Germline V lookup: CDR1 LNHDA, CDR2 SQIVND (reference sequence). V was clipped by 3 bases and J by 4 bases, with 10 bases between them. The CDR3 runs 14 residues. CDR3 coding DNA: TGTGCCAGTAGTATCGGGCAGATGAATCAGCCCCAGCATTTT. Protein: CASSIGQMNQPQHF.

This clone was found many times. The V and J genes are TRBV9 and TRBJ2-2; 10 bases match TRBD1. CDR1 SGDLS and CDR2 YYNGEE come from the germline V gene. The CDR3 has 17 residues. The J segment lost 6 bases and the V segment lost 4 bases, leaving 12 bases of the junction unmatched. Here the CDR3 DNA reads TGTGCCAGCAGCATCCCCGGGACAGGGGTCCTCCCCGGGGAGCTGTTTTTT. Translation: CASSIPGTGVLPGELFF. Drawing the rest from reference TRBV9 and TRBJ2-2, the complete variable domain is DSGVTQTPKHLITATGQRVTLRCSPRSGDLSVYWYQQSLDQGLQFLIQYYNGEERAKGNILERFSAQQFPDLHSELNLSSLELGDSALYFCASSIPGTGVLPGELFFGEGSRLTVL.

This clone was counted ten times or more. The chain employs TRBV19 and TRBJ2-2; TRBD2 matches 13 bases. In germline, CDR1 is LNHDA, CDR2 SQIVND (reference sequence). The CDR3 is 15 residues long. V shed 5 bases, J shed 7 bases, and the junction held 4 bases outside the gene matches. CDR3 region: CASSGTSGMFGELFF. CDR3 in DNA: TGTGCCAGTAGTGGGACTAGCGGGATGTTCGGGGAGCTGTTTTTT.

This clone was picked up many times. The chain has TRBV4-1 and TRBJ2-4; 11 nucleotides align to TRBD2. Germline CDR1 reads MGHRA; CDR2 reads YSYEKL. The J segment lost 6 bases and the V segment lost 0 bases, leaving 4 bases of the junction unmatched. The CDR3 totals 16 residues. The CDR3 region has the DNA TGCGCCAGCAGCCAAGATCCTAGCGGGAGGTTAAACATTCAGTACTTC. Its protein is CASSQDPSGRLNIQYF.

This clone has a handful of counts. This may arise from a read error, as a much more abundant clone is one base away. Distinct nucleotide sequences in the sample also encode this CDR3. The chain uses TRBV30 and TRBJ1-4, with D tentatively TRBD1 (6 bases). The CDR3 is 14 amino acids. Germline CDR1 reads GTSNPN; CDR2 reads SVGIG (reference sequence). In nucleotides, the CDR3 is TGTGCCTGGAGTGTACAGGGTTTTTTTGAAAAACTGTTCTTT. Translation: CAWSVQGFFEKLFF.

To note about this clone: An end of the junction does not agree with germline; a read error may underlie this. DNA for the CDR3: TGTGCCAGCAGTTTTTGGGACAGGGCAACAGATGCGCAGTATTTT. It translates to CASSFWDRATDAQYF. The chain has TRBV27 and TRBJ2-3, with 9 bases lining up with TRBD1. CDR1 is MNHEY, CDR2 SMNVEV, per germline (reference sequence). This CDR3 spans 15 amino acids.

The chain has TRBV6-1 and TRBJ2-7; D is perhaps TRBD2 (5 bases). Germline CDR1 and CDR2: MNHNS and SASEGT. V was pared by 5 bases and J by 6 bases, with 17 bases between. CDR3 size: 14 residues. This CDR3 reads CASSLDSDSIEQYF. CDR3 in DNA: TGTGCCAGCAGTCTCGACTCGGACTCCATCGAGCAGTACTTC.

This clone was picked up many times. A read error is possible here, since a much larger clone lies one base away. The chain combines TRBV2 with TRBJ2-1; unclear D gene. Trimming shortened V by 8 bases and J by 9 bases, and 11 bases separated the two germline ends. The CDR3 covers 11 residues. Germline lookup yields CDR1 SNHLY and CDR2 FYNNEI. The CDR3 DNA sequence: TGTGCCAGCTGTGTAATCTGTGAGCAGTTCTTC. Encoded protein: CASCVICEQFF.

The CDR3 sequence: CACSGLAPKEFF. The CDR3 DNA is TGTGCCTGCTCTGGACTAGCCCCCAAGGAGTTCTTC. This chain links TRBV27 with TRBJ2-1, with 8 bases identical to TRBD2. Germline loops: CDR1 MNHEY, CDR2 SMNVEV (reference sequence). J lost 14 bases, V lost 11 bases, and 14 bases had no gene match. The CDR3 runs to 12 residues.

The sample holds many counts of this clone. The chain carries TRBV7-2 and TRBJ2-1, with TRBD2 identical over 9 bases. Trimming removed 5 bases from V and 10 bases from J; junction bases left unmatched: 9. Per germline, CDR1 SGHTA and CDR2 FQGNSA. The CDR3 totals 14 residues. CDR3 coding DNA: TGTGCCAGCAGCCCGGGGCTAGCGGGACTCGAGCAGTTCTTC. Its translation is CASSPGLAGLEQFF.

This clone has at least ten counts. The genes are TRBV28 and TRBJ2-3, with 8 positions matching TRBD1. There are 19 residues in the CDR3. Per germline, CDR1 MDHEN and CDR2 SYDVKM. V trimming: 2 bases; J trimming: 4 bases; junction bases outside the gene matches: 17. The CDR3 DNA sequence: TGTGCCAGCAGTTTACCCCTACTTTTCGCAGGGGGCTTTGCAGATACGCAGTATTTT. Its protein is CASSLPLLFAGGFADTQYF.

This clone was detected ten times or more. The gene calls are TRBV20-1 and TRBJ2-7, with D perhaps matching TRBD1 (6 bases). Germline lookup yields CDR1 DFQATT and CDR2 SNEGSKA (reference sequence). The CDR3 covers 11 residues. CDR3 region: CRSGTHYEQYF. In DNA form, the CDR3 reads TGCAGATCCGGGACACACTACGAGCAGTACTTC.

This clone appeared many times. The chain links TRBV19 to TRBJ2-7; 9 bases fit TRBD2. The ends lost 4 bases at V and 1 base at J; junction bases unmatched: 5. The CDR3 runs to 15 residues. Germline values: CDR1 LNHDA, CDR2 SQIVND (reference sequence). CDR3 sequence (DNA): TGTGCCAGTAGTACACTAGCGGGTACATCCTACGAGCAGTACTTC. Translating gives CASSTLAGTSYEQYF.